Each of the 4 T cell receptor beta chains below was sequenced from the same sample in a study of T-cell reconstitution after alpha-beta-depleted transplantation in children. As it was prepared, the TCRbeta library received unique molecular identifiers. TCRdb called the PCR reads again in MiXCR, with one record for every CDR3 protein. The table has around 180,000 distinct CDR3 sequences, around 10% seen once. The input for sequencing was PBMCs, taken before TCRalphabeta/CD19-depleted stem cell transplant. These receptor sequences come from a boy between 2 and 10 years old with acute myeloid leukemia, due to receive a stem cell transplant.

This clonotype was observed many times. The chain is built from TRBV12-3 or TRBV12-4 and TRBJ1-2; 7 positions agree with TRBD1. This CDR3 has 12 residues. V gave up 6 bases and J gave up 7 bases; unmatched junction bases: 5. The DNA for the CDR3 is TGTGCCAGCAGACGAACAGGGGTTGGCTACACCTTC. Protein sequence: CASRRTGVGYTF.

Many counts were recorded for this clonotype. The rearrangement links TRBV7-6 to TRBJ2-7, with TRBD2 matching over 7 bases. This CDR3 region has 14 residues. Germline V gene sequence: CDR1 SGHVS, CDR2 FNYEAQ. The junction had 8 bases not matched to a gene; V was cut back by 5 bases and J by 4 bases. CDR3 sequence reads: CASSPRTSPYEQYF. The CDR3 DNA sequence: TGTGCCAGCAGCCCGAGGACTAGTCCATACGAGCAGTACTTC.

This clonotype was seen many times. CDR3 nucleotides: TGTGCCAGCAGTTTATCTCCCCTGACTCAAGAGACCCAGTACTTC. The encoded protein is CASSLSPLTQETQYF. V is TRBV28 and J is TRBJ2-5, with unresolved D. V lost 1 base to trimming and J lost 2 bases, with 11 bases between them. The length of the CDR3 is 15 residues. Germline V gives CDR1 MDHEN, CDR2 SYDVKM.

This clonotype was picked up many times. The gene calls are TRBV13 and TRBJ1-2; 10 bases fit TRBD1. This CDR3 has 15 residues. Germline trimming cut 0 bases from V and 8 bases from J; bases unmatched to any gene: 6. In germline, CDR1 is PRHDT, CDR2 FYEKMQ (reference sequence). Written as DNA, the CDR3 is TGTGCCAGCAGCTTAGGCCGACAGGGGGCGCTGGGCTACACCTTC. Translating it yields CASSLGRQGALGYTF.